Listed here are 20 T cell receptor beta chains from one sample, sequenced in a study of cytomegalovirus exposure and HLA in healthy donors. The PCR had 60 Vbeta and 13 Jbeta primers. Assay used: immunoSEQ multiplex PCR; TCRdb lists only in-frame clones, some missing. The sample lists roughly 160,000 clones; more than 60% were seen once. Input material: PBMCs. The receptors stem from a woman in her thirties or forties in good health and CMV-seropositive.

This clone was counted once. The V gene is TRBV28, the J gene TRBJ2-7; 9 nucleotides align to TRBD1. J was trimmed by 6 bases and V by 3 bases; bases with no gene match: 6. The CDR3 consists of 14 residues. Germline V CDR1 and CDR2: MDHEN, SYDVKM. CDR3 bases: TGTGCCAGCAGTTTTCCGGACAGGGGCGGCGAGCAGTACTTC. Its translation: CASSFPDRGGEQYF. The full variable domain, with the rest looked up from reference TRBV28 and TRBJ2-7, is DVKVTQSSRYLVKRTGEKVFLECVQDMDHENMFWYRQDPGLGLRLIYFSYDVKMKEKGDIPEGYSVSREKKERFSLILESASTNQTSMYLCASSFPDRGGEQYFGPGTRLTVT.

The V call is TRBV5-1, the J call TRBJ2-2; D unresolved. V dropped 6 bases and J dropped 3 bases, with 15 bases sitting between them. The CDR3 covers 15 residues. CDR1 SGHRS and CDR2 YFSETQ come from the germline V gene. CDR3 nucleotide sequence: TGCGCCAGCACCCTCGACACAATCTACACCGGGGAGCTGTTTTTT. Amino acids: CASTLDTIYTGELFF.

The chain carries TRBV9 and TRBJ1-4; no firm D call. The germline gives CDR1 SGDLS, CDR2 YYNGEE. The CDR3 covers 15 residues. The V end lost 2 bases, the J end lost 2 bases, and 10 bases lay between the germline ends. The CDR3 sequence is CASSVSAGTNEKLFF. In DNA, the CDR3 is TGTGCCAGCAGCGTTAGCGCGGGTACTAATGAAAAACTGTTTTTT.

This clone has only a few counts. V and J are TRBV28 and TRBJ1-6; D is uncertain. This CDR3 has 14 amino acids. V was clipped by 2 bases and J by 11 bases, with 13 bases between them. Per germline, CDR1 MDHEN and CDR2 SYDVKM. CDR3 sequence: CASSLVPGPAPLHF. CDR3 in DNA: TGTGCCAGCAGTTTAGTCCCAGGCCCGGCACCCCTCCACTTT.

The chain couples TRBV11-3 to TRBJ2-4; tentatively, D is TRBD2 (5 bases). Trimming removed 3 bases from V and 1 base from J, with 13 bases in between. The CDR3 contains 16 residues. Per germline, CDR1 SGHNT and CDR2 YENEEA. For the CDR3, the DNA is TGTGCCAGCAGCTTGGGTGGGAGTACGGCCAAAAACATTCAGTACTTC. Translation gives CASSLGGSTAKNIQYF.

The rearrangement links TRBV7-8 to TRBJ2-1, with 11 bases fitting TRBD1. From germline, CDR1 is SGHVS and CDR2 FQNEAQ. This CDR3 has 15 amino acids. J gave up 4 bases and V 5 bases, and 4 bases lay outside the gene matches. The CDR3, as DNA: TGTGCCAGCAGCCGGACAGGGGGCGCGTACAATGAGCAGTTCTTC. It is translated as CASSRTGGAYNEQFF.

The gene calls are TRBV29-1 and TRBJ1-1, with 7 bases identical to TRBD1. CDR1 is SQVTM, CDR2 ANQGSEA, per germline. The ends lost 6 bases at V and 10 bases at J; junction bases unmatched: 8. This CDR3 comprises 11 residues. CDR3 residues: CSVAGQSVAFF. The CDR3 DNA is TGCAGCGTCGCGGGACAGTCGGTAGCTTTCTTT. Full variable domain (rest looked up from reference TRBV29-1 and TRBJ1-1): SAVISQKPSRDICQRGTSLTIQCQVDSQVTMMFWYRQQPGQSLTLIATANQGSEATYESGFVIDKFPISRPNLTFSTLTVSNMSPEDSSIYLCSVAGQSVAFFGQGTRLTVV.

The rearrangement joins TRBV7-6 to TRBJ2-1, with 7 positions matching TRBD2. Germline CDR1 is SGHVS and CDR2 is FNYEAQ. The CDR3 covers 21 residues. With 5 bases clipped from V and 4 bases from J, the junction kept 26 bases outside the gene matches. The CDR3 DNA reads TGTGCCAGCAGCCGACCACGGGGAGGGAGGGCCAGGACCACAGTTTACAATGAGCAGTTCTTC. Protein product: CASSRPRGGRARTTVYNEQFF.

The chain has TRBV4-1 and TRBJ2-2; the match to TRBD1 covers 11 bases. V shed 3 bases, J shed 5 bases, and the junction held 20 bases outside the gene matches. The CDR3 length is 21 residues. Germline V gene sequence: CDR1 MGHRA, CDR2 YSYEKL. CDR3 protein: CASSHGTGTGGRLGDTGELFF. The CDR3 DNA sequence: TGCGCCAGCAGCCATGGAACCGGGACAGGGGGGAGACTGGGTGATACCGGGGAGCTGTTTTTT.

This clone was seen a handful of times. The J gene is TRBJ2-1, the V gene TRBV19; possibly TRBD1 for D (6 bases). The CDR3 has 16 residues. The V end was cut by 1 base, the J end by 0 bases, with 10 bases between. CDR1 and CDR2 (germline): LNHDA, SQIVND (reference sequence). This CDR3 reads CASSIGTASSYNEQFF. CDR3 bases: TGTGCCAGTAGTATAGGGACAGCCAGCTCCTACAATGAGCAGTTCTTC. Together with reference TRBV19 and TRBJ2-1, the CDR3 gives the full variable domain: DGGITQSPKYLFRKEGQNVTLSCEQNLNHDAMYWYRQDPGQGLRLIYYSQIVNDFQKGDIAEGYSVSREKKESFPLTVTSAQKNPTAFYLCASSIGTASSYNEQFFGPGTRLTVL.

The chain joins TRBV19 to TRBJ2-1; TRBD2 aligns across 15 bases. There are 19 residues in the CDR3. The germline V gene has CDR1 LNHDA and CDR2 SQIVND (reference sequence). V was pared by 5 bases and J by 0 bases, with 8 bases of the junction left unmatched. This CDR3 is CASSPTGTSGRSSYNEQFF. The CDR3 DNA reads TGTGCCAGTAGTCCCACCGGGACTAGCGGGAGGAGCTCCTACAATGAGCAGTTCTTC.

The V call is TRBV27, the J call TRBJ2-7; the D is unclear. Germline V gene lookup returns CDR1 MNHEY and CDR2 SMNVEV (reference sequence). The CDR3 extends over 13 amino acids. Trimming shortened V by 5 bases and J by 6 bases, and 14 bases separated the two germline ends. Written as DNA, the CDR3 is TGTGCCAGCAGTCCCCCCCATGTTTCCGAGCAGTACTTC. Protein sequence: CASSPPHVSEQYF.

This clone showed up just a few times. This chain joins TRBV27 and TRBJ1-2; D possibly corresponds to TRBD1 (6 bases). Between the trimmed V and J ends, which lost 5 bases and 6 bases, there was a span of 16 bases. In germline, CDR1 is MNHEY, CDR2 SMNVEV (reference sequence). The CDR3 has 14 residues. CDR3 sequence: CASSTYQGQDGYTF. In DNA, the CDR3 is TGTGCCAGCAGTACGTACCAGGGGCAGGATGGCTACACCTTC.

DNA for the CDR3: TGTGCCAGCACCGAGACAGGGAAGGGCTACACCTTC. The encoded protein is CASTETGKGYTF. This rearrangement joins TRBV6-1 to TRBJ1-2, with TRBD1 identical over 7 bases. Germline CDR1 MNHNS, CDR2 SASEGT. V dropped 7 bases and J dropped 8; count of bases not matched to a gene: 7. The CDR3 loop spans 12 amino acids.

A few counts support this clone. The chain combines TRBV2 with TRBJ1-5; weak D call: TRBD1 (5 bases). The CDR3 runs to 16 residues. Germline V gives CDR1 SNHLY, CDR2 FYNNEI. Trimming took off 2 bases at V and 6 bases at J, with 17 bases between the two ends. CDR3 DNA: TGTGCCAGCAGTGAATGGGCAGGGCGGCCGGGTCAGCCCCAGCATTTT. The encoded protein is CASSEWAGRPGQPQHF.

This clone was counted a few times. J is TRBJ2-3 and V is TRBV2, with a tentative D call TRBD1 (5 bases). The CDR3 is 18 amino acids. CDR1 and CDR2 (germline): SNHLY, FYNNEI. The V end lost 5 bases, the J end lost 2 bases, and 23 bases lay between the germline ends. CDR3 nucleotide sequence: TGTGCCAGCAGTCTACTTGAAATTTCAGGGATACCCACAGATACGCAGTATTTT. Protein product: CASSLLEISGIPTDTQYF.

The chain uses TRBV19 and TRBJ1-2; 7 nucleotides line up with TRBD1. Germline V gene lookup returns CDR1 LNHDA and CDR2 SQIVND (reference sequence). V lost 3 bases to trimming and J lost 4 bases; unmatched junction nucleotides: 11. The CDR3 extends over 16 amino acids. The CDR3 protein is CASSMRDRPQIYGYTF. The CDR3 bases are TGTGCCAGTAGTATGAGGGACAGACCTCAAATCTATGGCTACACCTTC.

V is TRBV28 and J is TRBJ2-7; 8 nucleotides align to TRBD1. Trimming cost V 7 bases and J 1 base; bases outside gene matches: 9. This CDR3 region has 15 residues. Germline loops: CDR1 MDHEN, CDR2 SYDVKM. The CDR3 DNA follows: TGTGCCAGCAATCGGCAACAGGGGGTATCCTACGAGCAGTACTTC. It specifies CASNRQQGVSYEQYF.

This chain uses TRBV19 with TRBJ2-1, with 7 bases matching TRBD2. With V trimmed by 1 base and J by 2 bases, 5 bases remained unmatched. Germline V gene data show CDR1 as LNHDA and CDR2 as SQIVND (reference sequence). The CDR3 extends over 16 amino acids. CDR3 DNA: TGTGCCAGTAGTATAGTGGGGGGGACTACCTACAATGAGCAGTTCTTC. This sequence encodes CASSIVGGTTYNEQFF.

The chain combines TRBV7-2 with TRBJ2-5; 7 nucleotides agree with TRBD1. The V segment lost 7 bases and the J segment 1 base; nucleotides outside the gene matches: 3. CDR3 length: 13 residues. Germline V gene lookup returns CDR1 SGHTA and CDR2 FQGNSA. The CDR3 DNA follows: TGTGCCAGCACCAGGGGGTTCCAAGAGACCCAGTACTTC. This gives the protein CASTRGFQETQYF.